The present T cell receptor beta chain was sequenced within a study of blood T cell repertoires in COVID-19. On the study more broadly: T cells, B-cell-depleted T cells, or PBMCs supplied cDNA or gDNA.

V lost 5 bases, J lost 6 bases, and 11 bases stayed unmatched. The V gene's germline CDR1 is SNHLY and CDR2 FYNNEI. The CDR3 consists of 15 residues. In the study's own analysis: Reference gene primer amplification gave estimated nucleated cell counts. Assay used: immunoSEQ multiplex PCR; TCRdb lists only in-frame clones, some missing. V, J and clone size were drawn from that table, and D and trimming were deduced from the DNA. The table includes about 270,000 clones, about 88% detected once. Cohorts were determined from participant-reported clinical history. This chain connects TRBV2 to TRBJ1-2; 8 bases align to TRBD1. The sample consisted of PBMCs or T cells enriched from blood (not recorded which). This sequence originates from a woman aged 45-65 years who had recovered from COVID-19. In DNA form, the CDR3 reads TGTGCCAGCAGTTTATTACGACAGGGGAGGGATGGCTACACCTTC. Amino acid sequence: CASSLLRQGRDGYTF.